Listed below are T cell receptor beta chains from one sample, sequenced in a study of blood T cells in healthy people across ages. TCRdb recomputed calls from the 5' RACE reads with MiXCR, one row per CDR3 protein. Here the sample spans 1.5 million to 2 million distinct CDR3 sequences, 28% being singletons. Specimen: blood. These receptors all stem from a woman in her twenties or thirties in good health. The CDR3 runs from the conserved cysteine through the conserved F or W. The order of the fields is J gene, V gene, CDR3 protein.

TRBJ1-2 TRBV4-2 CASSRPGADNYGYTF
TRBJ1-4 TRBV7-2 CASSPKGGGSVNEKLFF
TRBJ2-1 TRBV4-3 CASSQAGAGGVNEQFF
. TRBV7-2 CASSLTSGSDGYEQYF
TRBJ1-2 TRBV29-1 CSVEGGAITLNYGYTF
TRBJ1-4 TRBV29-1 CSVEVIGENEKLFF
TRBJ1-6 TRBV6-6 CATGQGSGSPLHF
TRBJ2-3 TRBV3-1 CASSHWTSRSSDTQYF
TRBJ2-1 TRBV12-3/TRBV12-4 CASSGGGAGGSSYNEQFF
TRBJ1-2 TRBV6-4 CASSPNTQGSVDGYTF
TRBJ2-7 TRBV3-1 CASSPGLEGYEQYF
TRBJ1-1 TRBV20-1 CSARNTGISTEAFF
TRBJ2-5 TRBV7-7 CASSLVWGSGETQYF
TRBJ1-5 TRBV30 CAWSRQGGRPQHF
TRBJ2-1 TRBV7-3 CASSRGTSGINEQFF
TRBJ2-7 TRBV28 CASSIGVTYEQYF
TRBJ2-5 TRBV5-1 CASSLGTVQETQYF
TRBJ1-1 TRBV5-1 CASSPGDRGGNTEAFF
TRBJ2-7 TRBV11-2 CASSLAGRPYEQYF
TRBJ2-1 TRBV20-1 CSARDNTYRLAGGPGEQFF
TRBJ1-2 TRBV12-3/TRBV12-4 CASSLRQGFLGGYTF
TRBJ2-1 TRBV7-3 CACSSPTTGASSYNEQFF
TRBJ1-1 TRBV20-1 CSAVDRVMNTEAFF
TRBJ1-2 TRBV19 CASCPRSYGYTF
TRBJ2-3 TRBV6-6 CASRAPSTDTQYF
TRBJ2-1 TRBV6-2/TRBV6-3 CATKGPGLASNEQFF
TRBJ2-4 TRBV2 CASSEGLAGGQNIQYF
TRBJ2-3 TRBV2 CASSDGSFRLSTDTQYF
TRBJ2-5 TRBV5-1 CASSFSAKETQYF